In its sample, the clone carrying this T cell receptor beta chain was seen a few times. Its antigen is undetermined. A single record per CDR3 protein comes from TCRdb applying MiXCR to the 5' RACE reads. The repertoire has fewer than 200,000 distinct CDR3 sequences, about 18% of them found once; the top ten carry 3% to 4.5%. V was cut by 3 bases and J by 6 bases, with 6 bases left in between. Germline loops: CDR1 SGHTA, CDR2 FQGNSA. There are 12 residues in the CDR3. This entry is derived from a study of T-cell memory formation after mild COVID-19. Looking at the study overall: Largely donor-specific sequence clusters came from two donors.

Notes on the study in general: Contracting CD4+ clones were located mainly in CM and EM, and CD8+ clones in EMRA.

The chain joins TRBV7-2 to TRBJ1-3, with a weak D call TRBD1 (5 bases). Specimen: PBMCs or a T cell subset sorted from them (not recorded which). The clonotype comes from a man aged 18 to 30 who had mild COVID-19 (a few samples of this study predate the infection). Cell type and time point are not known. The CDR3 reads CASSLGPNTIYF. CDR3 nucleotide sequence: TGTGCCAGCAGCTTGGGGCCAAACACCATATATTTT.